These 21 T cell receptor beta chains came from one sample sequenced in a study of shared clonotypes between healthy human individuals. This table comes from immunoSEQ multiplex PCR, and its TCRdb copy is limited to in-frame clones, with some not included. This sample has roughly 2 million clones, with 90% to 95% found just once. The sequenced sample was naive CD4+ T cells sorted from blood. The subset is: CD45RA+ positively selected. The receptors stem from a young man in good health.

The rearrangement joins TRBV9 to TRBJ2-1, with TRBD2 as a possible D gene (7 bases). The germline V and J ends were trimmed by 0 bases and 6 bases, with 13 bases remaining between them. The CDR3 is made up of 15 amino acids. The germline gives CDR1 SGDLS, CDR2 YYNGEE. The CDR3 sequence is CASSVEGGERNEQFF. The CDR3 nucleotides read TGTGCCAGCAGCGTAGAAGGGGGGGAGCGCAATGAGCAGTTCTTC.

The chain has TRBV6-4 and TRBJ2-5, with TRBD2 matching over 7 bases. The CDR3 consists of 12 residues. Germline trimming cut 6 bases from V and 3 bases from J; bases unmatched to any gene: 1. CDR1 is MRHNA and CDR2 is SNTAGT in the germline V gene. The CDR3: CASSAGEETQYF. DNA for the CDR3: TGTGCCAGCAGCGCGGGAGAAGAGACCCAGTACTTC.

The genes are TRBV7-2 and TRBJ2-7; the D is unclear. The V end was cut by 5 bases, the J end by 0 bases, with 20 bases between. Germline V CDR1 and CDR2: SGHTA, FQGNSA. The CDR3 is 17 residues long. As DNA, the CDR3 is TGTGCCAGCAGCGGATCGGGTCCCGACTCTTACTCCTACGAGCAGTACTTC. Translation gives CASSGSGPDSYSYEQYF.

Comment on this clone: This may arise from a read error, as a much more abundant clone is one base away. The V and J genes are TRBV5-4 and TRBJ1-6, with TRBD1 identical over 9 bases. Trimming cost V 4 bases and J 5 bases; bases outside gene matches: 4. Germline V gene lookup returns CDR1 SGHNT and CDR2 YYREEE (reference sequence). CDR3 size: 15 residues. This CDR3 reads CASSPRTGDNSPLHF. Here the CDR3 DNA reads TGTGCCAGCAGCCCGCGGACAGGGGATAATTCACCCCTCCACTTT.

The genes are TRBV27 and TRBJ2-7; 7 bases align to TRBD1. Germline CDR1 MNHEY, CDR2 SMNVEV (reference sequence). The J segment lost 5 bases and the V segment lost 0 bases, leaving 7 bases of the junction unmatched. The length of the CDR3 is 15 residues. This CDR3 reads CASSLSTGVFDEQYF. The CDR3 coding sequence is TGTGCCAGCAGTTTATCTACAGGGGTATTCGACGAGCAGTACTTC.

The J gene is TRBJ2-1, the V gene TRBV7-2; TRBD2 is a possible D gene (6 bases). CDR1 is SGHTA, CDR2 FQGNSA, per germline. The CDR3 is made up of 12 amino acids. The V and J ends lost 8 bases and 2 bases respectively, with 7 bases between them. The CDR3 here is CASGEAYNEQFF. CDR3 bases: TGTGCCAGCGGGGAGGCCTACAATGAGCAGTTCTTC.

The genes are TRBV25-1 and TRBJ2-5; D possibly matches TRBD1 or TRBD2 (6 bases each). Germline CDR1 is MGHDK and CDR2 is SYGVNS. CDR3 size: 14 residues. Trimming left V 2 bases short and J 6 bases short, with 13 bases between. This CDR3 is CASSEAGGGQTQYF. CDR3 DNA: TGTGCCAGCAGTGAAGCCGGGGGCGGACAGACCCAGTACTTC.

The chain links TRBV6-4 to TRBJ1-6, with 11 bases that match TRBD1. The V and J ends lost 8 bases and 1 base, in that order; junction bases with no gene match: 7. In germline, CDR1 is MRHNA, CDR2 SNTAGT. The CDR3 runs to 17 residues. CDR3: CASLGQGVRSYNSPLHF. The DNA for the CDR3 is TGTGCCAGCCTGGGACAGGGGGTAAGATCCTATAATTCACCCCTCCACTTT.

This chain uses TRBV6-4 with TRBJ1-6; 8 bases are a match to TRBD1. Looked up from germline, CDR1 is MRHNA and CDR2 is SNTAGT. There are 14 residues in the CDR3. V was pared by 6 bases and J by 9 bases, with 7 bases of the junction left unmatched. Here the CDR3 DNA reads TGTGCCAGCAGAGAGTCAGGGACAGGTTCACCCCTCCACTTT. It yields the protein CASRESGTGSPLHF.

The rearrangement links TRBV19 to TRBJ2-1, with D possibly matching TRBD1 (5 bases). The CDR3 consists of 15 residues. Germline values: CDR1 LNHDA, CDR2 SQIVND (reference sequence). Trimming pared 4 bases from V and 0 bases from J, leaving 10 bases between. CDR3 sequence (DNA): TGTGCCAGTAGTACGACAGAGAGCTCCTACAATGAGCAGTTCTTC. This translates into CASSTTESSYNEQFF.

J is TRBJ2-7 and V is TRBV6-6; 7 nucleotides line up with TRBD1. This CDR3 is 15 amino acids long. J lost 2 bases, V lost 3 bases, and 7 bases had no gene match. Looked up from germline, CDR1 is MNHNY and CDR2 is SVGAGI (reference sequence). CDR3 sequence reads: CASSYVSGQTYEQYF. Written as DNA, the CDR3 is TGTGCCAGCAGTTATGTTTCGGGACAGACCTACGAGCAGTACTTC.

This chain links TRBV5-8 with TRBJ1-3; D is unresolved. This CDR3 comprises 17 residues. The germline gives CDR1 SGHTS, CDR2 YDEGEE. Deletions cut 0 bases from V and 0 bases from J, with 13 bases between. DNA of the CDR3: TGTGCCAGCAGCTTGGGGAGCCCAACCAGCTCTGGAAACACCATATATTTT. This translates into CASSLGSPTSSGNTIYF.

The rearrangement uses TRBV2 and TRBJ2-6, with TRBD2 matching 7 bases. The CDR3 loop spans 16 amino acids. J was trimmed by 0 bases and V by 8 bases; bases with no gene match: 7. Per the germline V gene, CDR1 is SNHLY and CDR2 is FYNNEI. The CDR3 reads CASLSGTLSGANVLTF. The CDR3 DNA follows: TGTGCCAGCCTCAGCGGGACTCTCTCTGGGGCCAACGTCCTGACTTTC.

The V gene is TRBV5-1, the J gene TRBJ2-7; D not certain. The length of the CDR3 is 13 residues. V dropped 4 bases and J dropped 3 bases, with 11 bases sitting between them. Per germline, CDR1 SGHRS and CDR2 YFSETQ. Here the CDR3 DNA reads TGCGCCAGCAGCCCAACAGAGTTCTACGAGCAGTACTTC. Its translation: CASSPTEFYEQYF.

V usage is TRBV27 and J usage is TRBJ1-1, with D unclear. Germline V gives CDR1 MNHEY, CDR2 SMNVEV (reference sequence). V was cut by 0 bases and J by 10 bases, with 12 bases left in between. The CDR3 is 13 amino acids. The chain's CDR3 is CASSLSLITPAFF. The CDR3 DNA reads TGTGCCAGCAGTTTATCTCTCATAACCCCAGCTTTCTTT.

This chain joins TRBV18 and TRBJ1-4, with TRBD1 identical over 9 bases. V was pared by 0 bases and J by 0 bases, with 2 bases of the junction left unmatched. Germline V lookup: CDR1 KGHSH, CDR2 LQKENI. The CDR3 sequence is 17 residues long. The CDR3 reads CASSPPTGGATNEKLFF. The CDR3 region has the DNA TGTGCCAGCTCACCACCGACAGGGGGTGCAACTAATGAAAAACTGTTTTTT.

The chain links TRBV5-1 to TRBJ2-7; 10 positions agree with TRBD2. Per germline, CDR1 SGHRS and CDR2 YFSETQ. The CDR3 length is 18 residues. V was clipped by 5 bases and J by 3 bases; unmatched bases: 17. Here the CDR3 DNA reads TGCGCCAGCAGAGGGACAGTGACCTGGACTAGCGGAAGCTACGAGCAGTACTTC. It translates to CASRGTVTWTSGSYEQYF. Variable domain in full (rest from reference TRBV5-1 and TRBJ2-7): KAGVTQTPRYLIKTRGQQVTLSCSPISGHRSVSWYQQTPGQGLQFLFEYFSETQRNKGNFPGRFSGRQFSNSRSEMNVSTLELGDSALYLCASRGTVTWTSGSYEQYFGPGTRLTVT.

Only one count was recorded for this clone. J is TRBJ2-7 and V is TRBV6-6, with 8 bases aligning to TRBD2. The germline CDR1 and CDR2 sequences are MNHNY and SVGAGI (reference sequence). CDR3 length equals 15 residues. V trimming: 7 bases; J trimming: 0 bases; junction bases outside the gene matches: 8. CDR3 amino acids: CASTSTGGSSYEQYF. In nucleotides, the CDR3 is TGTGCCAGCACCTCCACGGGGGGGAGCTCCTACGAGCAGTACTTC.

V is TRBV18 and J is TRBJ2-4; D is unresolved. Germline V lookup: CDR1 KGHSH, CDR2 LQKENI. The CDR3 is 13 residues long. The V end was cut by 0 bases, the J end by 7 bases, with 7 bases between. This CDR3 reads CASSPPSLNIQYF. The CDR3 nucleotides are TGTGCCAGCTCACCACCTAGCCTGAACATTCAGTACTTC.

The rearrangement joins TRBV9 to TRBJ2-5; D is unclear. With 0 bases removed from V and 1 base from J, the gap between germline ends came to 10 bases. Looked up from germline, CDR1 is SGDLS and CDR2 is YYNGEE. This CDR3 contains 15 residues. The CDR3 sequence is CASSVVGSFQETQYF. Here the CDR3 DNA reads TGTGCCAGCAGCGTAGTAGGCAGCTTCCAAGAGACCCAGTACTTC. Using reference TRBV9 and TRBJ2-5 for the parts outside the CDR3, the full variable domain is DSGVTQTPKHLITATGQRVTLRCSPRSGDLSVYWYQQSLDQGLQFLIQYYNGEERAKGNILERFSAQQFPDLHSELNLSSLELGDSALYFCASSVVGSFQETQYFGPGTRLLVL.

The chain recombines TRBV7-8 with TRBJ2-7; 13 bases are shared with TRBD2. Germline loops: CDR1 SGHVS, CDR2 FQNEAQ. CDR3 length: 15 residues. After removal of 5 bases from V and 7 bases from J, the junction contained 8 bases not matched to a gene. The CDR3 region is CASSSGTSGIGEQYF. The DNA for the CDR3 is TGTGCCAGCAGCAGCGGGACTAGCGGGATCGGGGAGCAGTACTTC. Together with reference TRBV7-8 and TRBJ2-7, the CDR3 gives the full variable domain: GAGVSQSPRYKVAKRGQDVALRCDPISGHVSLFWYQQALGQGPEFLTYFQNEAQLDKSGLPSDRFFAERPEGSVSTLKIQRTQQEDSAVYLCASSSGTSGIGEQYFGPGTRLTVT.